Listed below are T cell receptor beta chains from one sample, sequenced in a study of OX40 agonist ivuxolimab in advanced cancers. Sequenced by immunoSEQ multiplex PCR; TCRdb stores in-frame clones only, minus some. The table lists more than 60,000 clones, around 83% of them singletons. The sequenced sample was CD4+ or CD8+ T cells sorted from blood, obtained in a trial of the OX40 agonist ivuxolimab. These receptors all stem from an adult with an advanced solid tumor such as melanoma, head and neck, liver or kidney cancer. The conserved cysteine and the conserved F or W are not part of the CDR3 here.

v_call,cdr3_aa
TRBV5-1,ASSEGGGWTEAF
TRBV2,ASSEGRDITRSSYNSPLH
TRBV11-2,ASSFAGNTEAF
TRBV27,ASRKPGQGAETEAF
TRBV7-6,ASSLGRVATNEKLF
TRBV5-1,ASSLRGTANTGELF
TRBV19,ASSRGGSTDTQY
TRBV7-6,ASSARQGNTGELF
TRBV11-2,ASSLGDRGHYEQY
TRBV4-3,ASSQEGGLAAGIAKNIQY
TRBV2,ASKGTSGNEQY
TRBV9,ASSPVGQRNEKLF
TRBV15,ATSRGGEPSPQH
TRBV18,ASSQRPIRTDTQY
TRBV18,ASSPPRGLQDEQY
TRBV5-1,ASSFKGQKENQPQH
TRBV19,ASSNYQGLGAF
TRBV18,ASSVENTEAF
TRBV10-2,ASGGRGYEQF
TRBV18,ASSPGQGMNTEAF
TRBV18,ASSPLAGSSYEQY
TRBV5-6,ASRTGYQETQY
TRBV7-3,ASSFSSGTAYNEQF
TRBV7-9,ASSWGGRGNSPLH